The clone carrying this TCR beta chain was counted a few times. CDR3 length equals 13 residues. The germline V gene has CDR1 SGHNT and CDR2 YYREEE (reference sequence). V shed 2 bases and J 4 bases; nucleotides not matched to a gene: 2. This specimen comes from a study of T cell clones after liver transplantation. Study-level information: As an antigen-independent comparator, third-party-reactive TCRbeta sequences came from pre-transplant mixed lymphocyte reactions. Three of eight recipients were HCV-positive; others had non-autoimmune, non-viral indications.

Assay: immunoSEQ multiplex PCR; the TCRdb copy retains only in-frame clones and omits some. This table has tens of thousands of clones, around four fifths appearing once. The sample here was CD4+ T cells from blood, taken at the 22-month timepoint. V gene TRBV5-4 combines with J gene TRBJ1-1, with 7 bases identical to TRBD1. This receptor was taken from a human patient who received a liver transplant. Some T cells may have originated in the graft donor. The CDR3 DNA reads TGTGCCAGCAGCTTACAGGGGACCACTGAAGCTTTCTTT. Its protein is CASSLQGTTEAFF.